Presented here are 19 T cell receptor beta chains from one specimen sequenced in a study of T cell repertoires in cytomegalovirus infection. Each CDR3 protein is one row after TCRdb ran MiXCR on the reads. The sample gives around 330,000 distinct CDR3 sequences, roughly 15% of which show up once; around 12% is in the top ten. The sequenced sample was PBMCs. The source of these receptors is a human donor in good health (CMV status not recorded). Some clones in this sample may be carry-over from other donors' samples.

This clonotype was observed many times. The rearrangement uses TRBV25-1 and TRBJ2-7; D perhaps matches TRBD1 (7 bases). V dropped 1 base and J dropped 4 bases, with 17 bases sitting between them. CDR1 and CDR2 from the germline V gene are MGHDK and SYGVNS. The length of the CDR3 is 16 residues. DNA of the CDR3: TGTGCCAGCAGTGAATCCGGGGGAAGGGGGCTGTACGAGCAGTACTTC. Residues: CASSESGGRGLYEQYF.

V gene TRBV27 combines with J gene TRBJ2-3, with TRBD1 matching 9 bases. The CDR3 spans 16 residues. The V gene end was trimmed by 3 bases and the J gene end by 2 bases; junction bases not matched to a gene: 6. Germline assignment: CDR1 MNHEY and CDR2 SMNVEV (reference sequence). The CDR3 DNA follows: TGTGCCAGCAGTTTCCGGGACAGGGCCGACACAGATACGCAGTATTTT. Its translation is CASSFRDRADTDTQYF.

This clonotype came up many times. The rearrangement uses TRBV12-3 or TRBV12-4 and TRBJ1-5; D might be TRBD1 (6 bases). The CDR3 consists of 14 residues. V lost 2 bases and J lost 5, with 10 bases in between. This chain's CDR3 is CASSLQQGHQPQHF. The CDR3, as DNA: TGTGCCAGCAGTTTACAACAGGGTCATCAGCCCCAGCATTTT.

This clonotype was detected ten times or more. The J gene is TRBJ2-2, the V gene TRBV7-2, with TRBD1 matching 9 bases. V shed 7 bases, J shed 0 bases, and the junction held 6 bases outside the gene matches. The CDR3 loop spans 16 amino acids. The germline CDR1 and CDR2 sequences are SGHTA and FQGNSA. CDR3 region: CASNLQGAPNTGELFF. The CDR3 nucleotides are TGTGCCAGCAACCTACAGGGGGCGCCGAACACCGGGGAGCTGTTTTTT.

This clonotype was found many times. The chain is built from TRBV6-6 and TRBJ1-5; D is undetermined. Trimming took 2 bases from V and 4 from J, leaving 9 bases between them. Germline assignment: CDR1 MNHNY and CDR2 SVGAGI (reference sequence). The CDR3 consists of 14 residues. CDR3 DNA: TGTGCCAGCAGTTACGCCGGATTTAATCAGCCCCAGCATTTT. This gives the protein CASSYAGFNQPQHF.

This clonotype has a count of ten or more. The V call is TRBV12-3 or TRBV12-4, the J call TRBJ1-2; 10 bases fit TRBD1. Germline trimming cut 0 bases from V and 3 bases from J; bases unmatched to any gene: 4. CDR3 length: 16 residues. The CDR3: CASSLAGTGADYGYTF. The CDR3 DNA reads TGTGCCAGCAGTTTAGCCGGGACAGGGGCGGACTATGGCTACACCTTC.

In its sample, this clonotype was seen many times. The CDR3 protein is CASRFVGGLVNEQFF. For the CDR3, the DNA is TGTGCCAGCAGATTTGTCGGGGGGCTCGTCAATGAGCAGTTCTTC. The chain uses TRBV7-9 and TRBJ2-1, with TRBD2 as a possible D gene (7 bases). Trimming pared 6 bases from V and 6 bases from J, leaving 18 bases between. Germline V CDR1 and CDR2: SEHNR, FQNEAQ (reference sequence). The CDR3 totals 15 residues.

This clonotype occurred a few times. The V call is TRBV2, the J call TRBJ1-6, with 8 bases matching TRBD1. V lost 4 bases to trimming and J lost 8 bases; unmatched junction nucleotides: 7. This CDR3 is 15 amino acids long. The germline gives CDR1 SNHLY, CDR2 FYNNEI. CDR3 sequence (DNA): TGTGCCAGCAGTGCTTTAGGACAGGGTGATTCACCCCTCCACTTT. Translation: CASSALGQGDSPLHF.

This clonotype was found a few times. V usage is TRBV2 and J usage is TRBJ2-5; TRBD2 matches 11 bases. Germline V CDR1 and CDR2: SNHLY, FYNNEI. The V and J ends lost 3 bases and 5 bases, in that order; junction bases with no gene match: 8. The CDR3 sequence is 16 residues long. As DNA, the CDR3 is TGTGCCAGCAGTGACCCCGGTAGCGGGGGGGGGGAGACCCAGTACTTC. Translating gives CASSDPGSGGGETQYF.

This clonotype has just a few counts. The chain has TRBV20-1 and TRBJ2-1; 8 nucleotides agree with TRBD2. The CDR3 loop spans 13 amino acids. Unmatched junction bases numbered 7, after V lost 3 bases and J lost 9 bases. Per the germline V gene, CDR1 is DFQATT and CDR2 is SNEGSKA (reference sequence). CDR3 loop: CSASAGGHPEQFF. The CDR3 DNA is TGCAGTGCTAGCGCGGGGGGCCACCCTGAGCAGTTCTTC.

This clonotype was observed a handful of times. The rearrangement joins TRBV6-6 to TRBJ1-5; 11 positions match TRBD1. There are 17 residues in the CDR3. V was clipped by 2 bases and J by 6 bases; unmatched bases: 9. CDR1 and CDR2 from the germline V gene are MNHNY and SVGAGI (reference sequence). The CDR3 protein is CASSYTPGTGGPQPQHF. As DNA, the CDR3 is TGTGCCAGCAGTTACACCCCGGGGACAGGGGGACCTCAGCCCCAGCATTTT.

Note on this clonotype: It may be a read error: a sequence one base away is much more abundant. The CDR3 loop reads CASSRDSGSLHF. The CDR3 DNA is TGTGCCAGCAGCCGGGACTCCGGATCCCTCCACTTT. The genes are TRBV5-3 and TRBJ1-6; TRBD1 might be the D (5 bases). TRBV5-3 is an ORF, with its function uncertain. V was pared by 8 bases and J by 14 bases, with 17 bases between. The CDR3 totals 12 residues.

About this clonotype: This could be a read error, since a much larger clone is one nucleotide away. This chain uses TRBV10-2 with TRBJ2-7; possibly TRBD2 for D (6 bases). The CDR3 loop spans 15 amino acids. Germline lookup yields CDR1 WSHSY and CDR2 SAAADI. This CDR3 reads CASSESPEEGNDQYF. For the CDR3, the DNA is TGCGCCAGCAGTGAGTCGCCGGAGGAGGGAAACGACCAGTACTTC.

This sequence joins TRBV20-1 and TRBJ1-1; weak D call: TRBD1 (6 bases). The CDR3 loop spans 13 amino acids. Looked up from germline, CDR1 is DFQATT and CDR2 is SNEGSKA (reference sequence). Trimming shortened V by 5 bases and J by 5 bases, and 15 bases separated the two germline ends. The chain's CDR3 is CSAPQGMATEAFF. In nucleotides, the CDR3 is TGCAGTGCTCCACAGGGAATGGCGACTGAAGCTTTCTTT.

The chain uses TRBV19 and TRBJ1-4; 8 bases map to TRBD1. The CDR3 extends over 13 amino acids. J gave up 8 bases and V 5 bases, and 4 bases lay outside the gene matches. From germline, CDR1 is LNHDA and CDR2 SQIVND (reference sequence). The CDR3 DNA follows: TGTGCCAGTAGTGGACAGGGTTCGGAAAAACTGTTTTTT. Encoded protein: CASSGQGSEKLFF. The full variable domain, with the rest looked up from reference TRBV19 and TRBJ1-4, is DGGITQSPKYLFRKEGQNVTLSCEQNLNHDAMYWYRQDPGQGLRLIYYSQIVNDFQKGDIAEGYSVSREKKESFPLTVTSAQKNPTAFYLCASSGQGSEKLFFGSGTQLSVL.

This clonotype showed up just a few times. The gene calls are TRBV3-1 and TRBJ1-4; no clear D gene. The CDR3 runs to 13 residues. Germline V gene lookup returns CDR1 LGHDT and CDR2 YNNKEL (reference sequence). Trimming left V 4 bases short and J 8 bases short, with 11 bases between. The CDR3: CASSLPKGEKLFF. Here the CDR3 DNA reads TGTGCCAGCAGCCTTCCAAAGGGCGAAAAACTGTTTTTT.

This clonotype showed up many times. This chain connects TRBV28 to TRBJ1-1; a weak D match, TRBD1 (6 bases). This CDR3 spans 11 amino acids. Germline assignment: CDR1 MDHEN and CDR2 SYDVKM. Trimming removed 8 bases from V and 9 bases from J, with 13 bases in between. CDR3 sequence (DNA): TGTGCCAGCTCTTCAGGGGAGCAAGCTTTCTTT. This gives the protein CASSSGEQAFF.

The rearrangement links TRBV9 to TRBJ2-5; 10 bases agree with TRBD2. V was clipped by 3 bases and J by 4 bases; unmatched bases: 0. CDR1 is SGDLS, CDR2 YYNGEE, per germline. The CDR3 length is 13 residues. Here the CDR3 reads CASSERGGETQYF. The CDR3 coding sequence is TGTGCCAGCAGCGAGCGGGGGGGAGAGACCCAGTACTTC.

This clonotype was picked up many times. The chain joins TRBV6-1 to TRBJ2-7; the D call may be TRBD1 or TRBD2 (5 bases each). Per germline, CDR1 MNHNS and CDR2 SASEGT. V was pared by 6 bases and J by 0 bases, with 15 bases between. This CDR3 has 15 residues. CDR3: CASRYGTVSSYEQYF. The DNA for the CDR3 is TGTGCCAGCAGATACGGGACGGTAAGCTCCTACGAGCAGTACTTC.